A selection of T cell receptor beta chains follows, all from one sample in a study of cytomegalovirus exposure and HLA in healthy donors. Assay: immunoSEQ multiplex PCR; the TCRdb copy retains only in-frame clones and omits some. This sample contains 75,000 to 95,000 clones. Sample: PBMCs. The receptors were sampled from a girl aged 5-17 years in good health and CMV-seropositive. Both conserved end residues are part of each CDR3. The D gene is left open where the match is weak.

cdr3_aa cdr3_nt j_call v_call d_call cdr3_length
CASSQDQGEQYF TGCGCCAGCAGCCAAGATCAGGGCGAGCAGTACTTC TRBJ2-7 TRBV4-3 . 12
CASSSNRGRGNEQFF TGTGCCAGCAGTTCTAACAGGGGACGGGGGAATGAGCAGTTCTTC TRBJ2-1 TRBV27 . 15
CASSQSTGKRNTEAFF TGTGCCAGCAGCCAATCGACCGGGAAGCGGAACACTGAAGCTTTCTTT TRBJ1-1 TRBV4-2 . 16
CASSPGGSQETQYF TGTGCCAGCAGCCCCGGGGGGAGCCAAGAGACCCAGTACTTC TRBJ2-5 TRBV5-4 TRBD2 14
CASGAGVGTEAFF TGTGCCAGCGGGGCGGGGGTAGGAACTGAAGCTTTCTTT TRBJ1-1 TRBV7-3 . 13
CASSFAGPSNYGYTF TGTGCCAGCAGCTTTGCAGGGCCGTCTAACTATGGCTACACCTTC TRBJ1-2 TRBV7-2 . 15
CATSTGEWRAQTDKQYF TGTGCCACCAGCACGGGGGAATGGAGGGCTCAAACAGATAAGCAGTATTTT TRBJ2-3 TRBV15 . 17
CASSPGDGNSPLHF TGTGCCAGCAGCCCGGGGGACGGGAATTCACCCCTCCACTTT TRBJ1-6 TRBV9 . 14
CASSFVRDRIFF TGTGCCAGCAGCTTTGTCCGGGACAGAATTTTCTTC TRBJ2-1 TRBV7-6 TRBD1 12
CASSKPGSSYNSPLHF TGTGCCAGCAGCAAACCTGGGAGCTCCTATAATTCACCCCTCCACTTT TRBJ1-6 TRBV6-6 . 16
CASSVAGYEQYF TGTGCCAGCAGCGTAGCGGGTTACGAGCAGTACTTC TRBJ2-7 TRBV6-1 TRBD2 12
CASSTLQGPNEKLFF TGTGCCAGTAGTACCCTACAGGGCCCTAATGAAAAACTGTTTTTT TRBJ1-4 TRBV19 . 15
CASSSGLNTEAFF TGTGCCAGCAGCTCAGGGTTGAACACTGAAGCTTTCTTT TRBJ1-1 TRBV11-2 . 13
CATSREGESQPQHF TGTGCCACCAGCAGAGAAGGGGAAAGTCAGCCCCAGCATTTT TRBJ1-5 TRBV15 . 14
CAISTGGTGNTIYF TGTGCCATCAGCACAGGGGGCACGGGAAACACCATATATTTT TRBJ1-3 TRBV10-3 TRBD1 14
CASSLESTTQGTQYF TGTGCCAGCAGCTTAGAATCGACTACACAGGGTACGCAGTATTTT TRBJ2-3 TRBV7-2 . 15
CASSFERGFLGYTEQFF TGTGCCAGCAGCTTCGAAAGGGGTTTTTTGGGGTACACTGAGCAGTTCTTC TRBJ2-1 TRBV11-1 . 17
CASSHLQGFEQFF TGCGCCAGCAGCCATCTACAGGGGTTTGAGCAGTTCTTC TRBJ2-1 TRBV4-1 TRBD1 13
CASSLGSSYNSPLHF TGTGCCAGCAGCTTAGGGAGCTCCTATAATTCACCCCTCCACTTT TRBJ1-6 TRBV11-3 . 15
CASSLGTGGVGELFF TGTGCCAGCAGCCTCGGGACAGGGGGCGTCGGGGAGCTGTTTTTT TRBJ2-2 TRBV6-5 TRBD1 15
CASTTFGNTEAFF TGTGCCAGCACAACGTTCGGGAACACTGAAGCTTTCTTT TRBJ1-1 TRBV25-1 . 13
CAWSVGGPNTEAFF TGTGCCTGGAGTGTAGGGGGCCCCAACACTGAAGCTTTCTTT TRBJ1-1 TRBV30 TRBD1 14
CASTPFGPGLANSPLHF TGCGCCAGCACCCCGTTCGGGCCGGGACTTGCGAATTCACCCCTCCACTTT TRBJ1-6 TRBV10-2 . 17
CASSPRATLAKNIQYF TGTGCCAGCAGCCCGCGGGCAACTTTAGCCAAAAACATTCAGTACTTC TRBJ2-4 TRBV11-3 . 16
CSVAGGNTEAFF TGCAGCGTTGCAGGGGGAAACACTGAAGCTTTCTTT TRBJ1-1 TRBV29-1 TRBD1 12
CASSLAKEREDTEAFF TGTGCCAGCAGCTTAGCGAAGGAAAGGGAGGACACTGAAGCTTTCTTT TRBJ1-1 TRBV7-6 . 16
CASSQTGVTFLNTEAFF TGTGCCAGCAGCCAAACAGGGGTCACCTTCTTGAACACTGAAGCTTTCTTT TRBJ1-1 TRBV5-6 TRBD1 17
CASSENRRTNYGYTF TGTGCCAGCAGTGAAAACAGGAGAACTAACTATGGCTACACCTTC TRBJ1-2 TRBV2 . 15
CASRNSATEAFF TGTGCCAGCAGAAACAGTGCCACTGAAGCTTTCTTT TRBJ1-1 TRBV6-6 . 12
CASRGQGVTGELFF TGTGCCAGCAGGGGACAGGGGGTAACCGGGGAGCTGTTTTTT TRBJ2-2 TRBV7-2 TRBD1 14
CASSPTDTQYF TGTGCCAGCAGCCCTACAGATACGCAGTATTTT TRBJ2-3 TRBV5-6 . 11
CASSFRGSEKLFF TGTGCCAGCAGTTTTCGGGGGTCTGAAAAACTGTTTTTT TRBJ1-4 TRBV27 . 13
CSARDGENQYF TGCAGTGCTAGAGATGGGGAGAACCAGTACTTC TRBJ2-5 TRBV20-1 . 11
CASSLARGKFSEAFF TGTGCCAGCAGCTTAGCCAGGGGCAAATTCAGTGAAGCTTTCTTT TRBJ1-1 TRBV11-2 . 15
CASSQDWGPNQPQHF TGTGCCAGCAGCCAAGATTGGGGCCCAAATCAGCCCCAGCATTTT TRBJ1-5 TRBV4-2 . 15
CASSRGAHTDTQYF TGCGCCAGCAGCCGGGGCGCACACACAGATACGCAGTATTTT TRBJ2-3 TRBV4-3 . 14
CASSLSVLAAGEQYF TGTGCCAGCAGTTTATCGGTACTGGCGGCTGGGGAGCAGTACTTC TRBJ2-7 TRBV27 . 15
CASSVGRDPYNSPLHF TGTGCCAGCAGCGTAGGGAGGGACCCCTATAATTCACCCCTCCACTTT TRBJ1-6 TRBV9 . 16
CASSPPGEGTEAFF TGTGCCAGCAGTCCTCCAGGGGAGGGGACTGAAGCTTTCTTT TRBJ1-1 TRBV28 . 14
CASTGVAEQFF TGTGCCAGTACAGGGGTCGCTGAGCAGTTCTTC TRBJ2-1 TRBV6-5 TRBD1 11
CASSLEGAAEKLFF TGTGCCAGCAGCCTGGAGGGGGCGGCTGAAAAACTGTTTTTT TRBJ1-4 TRBV27 TRBD1 14
CASSLQSNQPQHF TGTGCCAGCAGCCTACAGAGCAATCAGCCCCAGCATTTT TRBJ1-5 TRBV7-2 . 13
CASSPQGRAQPQHF TGTGCCAGCAGCCCCCAGGGCCGGGCTCAGCCCCAGCATTTT TRBJ1-5 TRBV5-6 . 14
CASRPLRDRGGTEAFF TGTGCCAGCAGACCCTTAAGGGACAGGGGAGGAACTGAAGCTTTCTTT TRBJ1-1 TRBV28 TRBD1 16
CAIRSTGGDGYTF TGTGCCATCAGGTCAACAGGGGGAGACGGCTACACCTTC TRBJ1-2 TRBV10-3 TRBD1 13
CASSESQGSTEAFF TGCGCCAGCAGTGAGTCTCAGGGTTCCACTGAAGCTTTCTTT TRBJ1-1 TRBV10-1 . 14
CASGKLRQSVGSPLHF TGTGCCAGCGGCAAACTCAGACAGAGTGTGGGTTCACCCCTCCACTTT TRBJ1-6 TRBV11-2 . 16
CASSAGTLHNEQFF TGTGCCAGCAGTGCCGGGACTCTCCACAATGAGCAGTTCTTC TRBJ2-1 TRBV9 . 14